These T cell receptor beta chains were read from a single sample in a study of T-cell memory formation after mild COVID-19. TCRdb re-called the 5' RACE reads through MiXCR, storing one row per CDR3 protein. The table records 290,000 or so distinct CDR3 sequences, just under 20% of them present only once. The sample consisted of PBMCs or a T cell subset sorted from them (not recorded which). The receptors originated from a young man who had mild COVID-19 (a few samples of this study predate the infection). Cell type and time point are not known. Both conserved end residues are part of each CDR3. The order of the fields is V gene, clone size, J gene, CDR3 protein. Size is omitted from some rows. Given values are once, few, many or a class for expanded clones.

v_call: TRBV10-1; clone_size: once; j_call: TRBJ2-2; cdr3_aa: CASSSTGAGTGELFF
v_call: TRBV5-6; clone_size: few; j_call: TRBJ1-1; cdr3_aa: CASSPTMNTEAFF
v_call: TRBV7-2; clone_size: few; j_call: TRBJ2-5; cdr3_aa: CASSLISGGAQIQETQYF
v_call: TRBV27; clone_size: -; j_call: TRBJ2-7; cdr3_aa: CASSLSGVGYEQYF
v_call: TRBV6-2/TRBV6-3; clone_size: -; j_call: TRBJ2-1; cdr3_aa: CASRKTLIWYNEQFF
v_call: TRBV27; clone_size: -; j_call: TRBJ2-5; cdr3_aa: CASSPWISRHQYF
v_call: TRBV9; clone_size: many; j_call: TRBJ1-5; cdr3_aa: CASSEIGNQPQHF
v_call: TRBV6-6; clone_size: few; j_call: TRBJ2-3; cdr3_aa: CASSTRDSDEDTQYF
v_call: TRBV28; clone_size: -; j_call: TRBJ1-5; cdr3_aa: CASQWDSPNQPQHF
v_call: TRBV12-5; clone_size: -; j_call: TRBJ2-5; cdr3_aa: CASGLVPGEETQYF
v_call: TRBV3-1; clone_size: few; j_call: TRBJ2-7; cdr3_aa: CASSQDLSTTRTYEQYF
v_call: TRBV19; clone_size: many; j_call: TRBJ2-7; cdr3_aa: CASSIYRGQLYEQYF
v_call: TRBV12-3/TRBV12-4; clone_size: -; j_call: TRBJ2-5; cdr3_aa: CASRPWGAGETQYF
v_call: TRBV6-1; clone_size: few; j_call: TRBJ2-2; cdr3_aa: CASSQGPWQGGTGELFF
v_call: TRBV4-2; clone_size: -; j_call: TRBJ2-5; cdr3_aa: CASTGQGKFETQYF
v_call: TRBV7-2; clone_size: few; j_call: TRBJ1-1; cdr3_aa: CASTFLTPPGGSKPEAFF
v_call: TRBV6-2/TRBV6-3; clone_size: few; j_call: TRBJ1-6; cdr3_aa: CASSYSGRRTSSYNSPLHF
v_call: TRBV11-2; clone_size: -; j_call: TRBJ1-2; cdr3_aa: CASSPLLYGYTF
v_call: TRBV7-9; clone_size: -; j_call: TRBJ2-1; cdr3_aa: CASSPPGLPTGNEQFF
v_call: TRBV5-6; clone_size: -; j_call: TRBJ1-1; cdr3_aa: CASSSDRVGEAFF
v_call: TRBV6-5; clone_size: few; j_call: TRBJ2-6; cdr3_aa: CASSYSRFLTGANVLTF
v_call: TRBV29-1; clone_size: few; j_call: TRBJ2-1; cdr3_aa: CSVRTVGRNEQFF
v_call: TRBV4-1; clone_size: -; j_call: TRBJ1-1; cdr3_aa: CASSQRGLIVSNTEAFF
v_call: TRBV9; clone_size: few; j_call: TRBJ2-2; cdr3_aa: CASSVARTSGAGELFF
v_call: TRBV10-1; clone_size: -; j_call: TRBJ2-2; cdr3_aa: CASSESILPMNTGELFF
v_call: TRBV4-1; clone_size: -; j_call: TRBJ1-4; cdr3_aa: CASSQVGKGATNEKLFF
v_call: TRBV5-1; clone_size: few; j_call: TRBJ2-2; cdr3_aa: CASSRQGSNTGELFF
v_call: TRBV5-5; clone_size: -; j_call: TRBJ1-1; cdr3_aa: CASSRQGPMNTEAFF
v_call: TRBV6-6; clone_size: few; j_call: TRBJ2-5; cdr3_aa: CASSPADSFGETQYF
v_call: TRBV7-6; clone_size: few; j_call: TRBJ2-3; cdr3_aa: CASSYSSGGRIDTQYF
v_call: TRBV4-2; clone_size: -; j_call: TRBJ2-7; cdr3_aa: CASSRTRYEQYF
v_call: TRBV7-9; clone_size: many; j_call: TRBJ2-3; cdr3_aa: CASSRDRRKMITQYF
v_call: TRBV7-2; clone_size: few; j_call: TRBJ1-5; cdr3_aa: CASSSPAGAGQPQHF
v_call: TRBV3-1; clone_size: -; j_call: TRBJ2-1; cdr3_aa: CASRAQGAGEQFF
v_call: TRBV11-1; clone_size: few; j_call: TRBJ2-7; cdr3_aa: CASSYTLAGTYEQYF
v_call: TRBV5-1; clone_size: -; j_call: TRBJ2-3; cdr3_aa: CASSSGILTADTQYF
v_call: TRBV7-2; clone_size: -; j_call: TRBJ2-2; cdr3_aa: CASSLETWGTGELFF
v_call: TRBV12-3/TRBV12-4; clone_size: -; j_call: TRBJ2-5; cdr3_aa: CASSPGRRETQYF
v_call: TRBV7-2; clone_size: many; j_call: TRBJ2-4; cdr3_aa: CASSLASQGRKNIQYF
v_call: TRBV14; clone_size: -; j_call: TRBJ2-5; cdr3_aa: CASSMGETQYF
v_call: TRBV29-1; clone_size: -; j_call: TRBJ1-1; cdr3_aa: CSGDRGESNTEAFF
v_call: TRBV29-1; clone_size: -; j_call: TRBJ1-4; cdr3_aa: CSGGSGEKLFF
v_call: TRBV6-5; clone_size: few; j_call: TRBJ1-5; cdr3_aa: CASRADRGPHQPQHF
v_call: TRBV5-5; clone_size: -; j_call: TRBJ1-2; cdr3_aa: CASSLSGLTGYTF
v_call: TRBV4-1; clone_size: -; j_call: TRBJ1-2; cdr3_aa: CASSQEAATRRGYTF
v_call: TRBV4-2; clone_size: many; j_call: TRBJ2-7; cdr3_aa: CASSLHSAGEQYF
v_call: TRBV7-3; clone_size: -; j_call: TRBJ2-1; cdr3_aa: CASSLTISGEQFF
v_call: TRBV5-1; clone_size: -; j_call: TRBJ2-6; cdr3_aa: CASSQSRGAASGANVLTF
v_call: TRBV5-1; clone_size: many; j_call: TRBJ2-1; cdr3_aa: CASSSGTFSSYNEQFF
v_call: TRBV5-1; clone_size: many; j_call: TRBJ1-1; cdr3_aa: CASSFRKNTEAFF
v_call: TRBV5-6; clone_size: many; j_call: TRBJ2-7; cdr3_aa: CASSLPYTEQYF
v_call: TRBV4-2; clone_size: many; j_call: TRBJ2-2; cdr3_aa: CASNTRPGDPGELFF
v_call: TRBV12-3/TRBV12-4; clone_size: -; j_call: TRBJ2-1; cdr3_aa: CASSSSGTGGRAFF
v_call: TRBV6-5; clone_size: -; j_call: TRBJ1-2; cdr3_aa: CASSYSIDVGLEGYTF